This TCR beta chain was identified during a study of Ad26.COV2.S vaccination and SARS-CoV-2 variants. Study-level information: Ad26.COV2.S was injected intramuscularly once or twice, 56 days apart.

Findings and limits, study-wide: People who got the vaccine had more spike-specific TCR breadth than people who got placebo.

CDR3 length: 12 amino acids. Trimming left V 11 bases short and J 6 bases short, with 15 bases between. Germline lookup yields CDR1 MNHEY and CDR2 SVGAGI. Described treatment: around 19 received Ad26.COV2.S at low or high dose, single or two shots; roughly five received placebo; per-sample allocation not given. Collection of samples fell on day 63 after the first vaccine or placebo injection. The donor was a Boston adult aged 18-55 years. Details on this clone: As yet, its antigen is unknown.

TCRdb keeps only in-frame clones here, not all; method: immunoSEQ multiplex PCR. The sample has about 350,000 clones, around 90% seen once. The sequences come from peripheral blood, collected in a trial of Ad26.COV2.S vaccine versus placebo. The sequence was obtained from a person aged 18-65 years who received the Ad26.COV2.S COVID-19 vaccine or a placebo. The chain couples TRBV6-5 to TRBJ2-3; D uncertain. This CDR3 is CASIDSEDTQYF. The CDR3 nucleotides read TGTGCCTCAATAGACTCGGAGGATACGCAGTATTTT.